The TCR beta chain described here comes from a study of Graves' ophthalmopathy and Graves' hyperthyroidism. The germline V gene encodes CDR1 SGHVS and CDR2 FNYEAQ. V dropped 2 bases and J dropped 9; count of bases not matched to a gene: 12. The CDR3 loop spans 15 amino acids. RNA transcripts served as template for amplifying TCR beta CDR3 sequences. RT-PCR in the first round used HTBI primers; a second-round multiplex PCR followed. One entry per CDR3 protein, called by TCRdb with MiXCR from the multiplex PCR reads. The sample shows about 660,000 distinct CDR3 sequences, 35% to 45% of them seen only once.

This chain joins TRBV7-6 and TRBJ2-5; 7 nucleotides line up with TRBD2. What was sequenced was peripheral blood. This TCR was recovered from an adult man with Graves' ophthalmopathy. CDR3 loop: CASSLLSGDYSAQYF. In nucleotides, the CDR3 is TGTGCCAGCAGCTTACTAAGCGGGGATTATTCGGCCCAGTACTTC.